This passage covers 25 T cell receptor beta chains from one sample sequenced in a study of T-cell memory formation after mild COVID-19 (dated by TCRdb to about 2021). The library was built by means of 5' RACE. Sequenced using an Illumina NovaSeq 6000. The public reads were quality trimmed at Q25 with fastp and then assembled into clones with MiXCR by TCRdb, keeping productive beta chains. CDR3 protein sequences are deduplicated, and each keeps its most common genes and DNA. The sample includes 150,000 or so distinct CDR3 sequences, with roughly 11% observed a single time. The top ten constitute 3.5% to 4% of the sample. The sample taken for sequencing was PBMCs or a T cell subset sorted from them (not recorded which). The source is a young man who had mild COVID-19 (a few samples of this study predate the infection). The sample titles of this study are shuffled in the database, so cell type and time point are left out; the donor was told from shared clones.

This clonotype has ten or more counts. The chain couples TRBV5-1 to TRBJ2-7; 11 positions match TRBD2. CDR1 and CDR2 from the germline V gene are SGHRS and YFSETQ. J gave up 2 bases and V 3 bases, and 4 bases lay outside the gene matches. The CDR3 runs to 15 residues. CDR3 residues: CASSSGTSGAYEQYV. Here the CDR3 DNA reads TGCGCCAGCAGCTCCGGGACTAGCGGAGCCTACGAGCAGTACGTC.

V is TRBV5-1 and J is TRBJ2-3, with unresolved D. Trimming stripped 7 bases from V and 1 base from J, with 13 bases between. The germline gives CDR1 SGHRS, CDR2 YFSETQ. There are 14 residues in the CDR3. The CDR3 region is CASGRAGRTDTQYF. CDR3 nucleotides: TGCGCCAGCGGAAGGGCAGGTCGCACAGATACGCAGTATTTT.

V is TRBV10-3 and J is TRBJ1-4, with a possible D match to TRBD1 (5 bases). Germline assignment: CDR1 ENHRY and CDR2 SYGVKD. The CDR3 extends over 12 amino acids. Trimming took off 8 bases at V and 5 bases at J, with 9 bases between the two ends. The CDR3 spells CAIGARNEKLFF. CDR3 nucleotides: TGTGCCATCGGGGCAAGAAATGAAAAACTGTTTTTT.

In this sample, this clonotype turned up a few times. The CDR3 DNA follows: TGTGCCAGCAGTTTAGACCCCCCGAGCGGCACTGAAGCTTTCTTT. The encoded protein is CASSLDPPSGTEAFF. V and J are TRBV12-3 or TRBV12-4 and TRBJ1-1; D uncertain. The V end lost 1 base, the J end lost 4 bases, and 13 bases lay between the germline ends. The CDR3 totals 15 residues.

This clonotype appeared a few times. The rearrangement uses TRBV7-9 and TRBJ1-5; 7 bases fit TRBD1. V was pared by 1 base and J by 4 bases, with 4 bases of the junction left unmatched. The CDR3 has 15 amino acids. Germline V lookup: CDR1 SEHNR, CDR2 FQNEAQ (reference sequence). The CDR3 nucleotides read TGTGCCAGCAGCTTAGAAGGGGGCGGTAATCAGCCCCAGCATTTT. As protein: CASSLEGGGNQPQHF. Combining the CDR3 with reference TRBV7-9 and TRBJ1-5 gives the whole variable domain DTGVSQNPRHKITKRGQNVTFRCDPISEHNRLYWYRQTLGQGPEFLTYFQNEAQLEKSRLLSDRFSAERPKGSFSTLEIQRTEQGDSAMYLCASSLEGGGNQPQHFGDGTRLSIL.

This rearrangement joins TRBV30 to TRBJ1-2, with D possibly being TRBD1 (5 bases). The CDR3 is 13 residues long. Trimming took off 3 bases at V and 4 bases at J, with 12 bases between the two ends. Looked up from germline, CDR1 is GTSNPN and CDR2 is SVGIG (reference sequence). CDR3 sequence reads: CAWRGQDGYGYTF. CDR3 nucleotide sequence: TGTGCCTGGAGGGGGCAGGACGGCTATGGCTACACCTTC.

This rearrangement joins TRBV4-1 to TRBJ2-1, with a tentative D call TRBD2 (6 bases). This CDR3 is built from 14 residues. Germline V gene lookup returns CDR1 MGHRA and CDR2 YSYEKL. Between the trimmed V and J ends, which lost 3 bases and 9 bases, there was a span of 15 bases. CDR3 coding DNA: TGCGCCAGCAGCCAGCCCAGCGCCGGGGGTGAGCAGTTCTTC. Its protein product is CASSQPSAGGEQFF.

The chain joins TRBV6-2 or TRBV6-3 to TRBJ2-6; D gene unclear. The CDR3 covers 16 residues. Germline lookup yields CDR1 MNHEY and CDR2 SVGEGT. V was clipped by 7 bases and J by 1 base, with 14 bases between them. For the CDR3, the DNA is TGTGCCAGCAACCAGAGACGTAGTTCTGGGGCCAACGTCCTGACTTTC. This codes for CASNQRRSSGANVLTF.

This chain joins TRBV6-5 and TRBJ2-7; D remains unclear. Germline V gene sequence: CDR1 MNHEY, CDR2 SVGAGI. The V and J ends lost 6 bases and 4 bases respectively, with 10 bases between them. This CDR3 contains 12 residues. The CDR3, as DNA: TGTGCCAGCAGCATGATGAGTTACGAGCAGTACTTC. Its translation is CASSMMSYEQYF.

This clonotype has just a few counts. The rearrangement uses TRBV11-2 and TRBJ1-2; D perhaps matches TRBD1 (5 bases). The ends were cut back, 2 bases at V and 2 bases at J, with 12 bases in the middle. The CDR3 has 15 amino acids. CDR1 and CDR2 (germline): SGHAT, FQNNGV. CDR3 residues: CASSLSQGPNYGYTF. CDR3 in DNA: TGTGCCAGCAGCTTAAGCCAGGGCCCCAACTATGGCTACACCTTC.

This clonotype appeared many times. This chain joins TRBV4-3 and TRBJ1-4; 8 nucleotides match TRBD1. After removal of 0 bases from V and 6 bases from J, the junction contained 9 bases not matched to a gene. Germline lookup yields CDR1 LGHNA and CDR2 YSLEER. CDR3 length equals 17 residues. The CDR3 loop is CASSQESRGLGDEKLFF. The CDR3 coding sequence is TGCGCCAGCAGCCAAGAATCCAGGGGGCTGGGGGATGAAAAACTGTTTTTT.

The table lists this clonotype with many counts. This chain uses TRBV7-2 with TRBJ2-4; 9 positions match TRBD1. Germline CDR1 and CDR2: SGHTA and FQGNSA. J lost 6 bases, V lost 5 bases, and 8 bases had no gene match. The CDR3 totals 15 residues. CDR3 region: CASSNPTGGLNIQYF. Here the CDR3 DNA reads TGTGCCAGCAGCAACCCGACAGGGGGATTAAACATTCAGTACTTC.

The V and J genes are TRBV19 and TRBJ2-3, with D hard to call. Trimming took off 2 bases at V and 4 bases at J, with 7 bases between the two ends. In germline, CDR1 is LNHDA, CDR2 SQIVND (reference sequence). This CDR3 contains 13 residues. This CDR3 is CASSIRPADTQYF. The CDR3 DNA reads TGTGCCAGTAGTATACGACCAGCAGATACGCAGTATTTT.

The chain recombines TRBV5-6 with TRBJ1-1; D remains unclear. Germline CDR1 and CDR2: SGHDT and YYEEEE. The V end was cut by 4 bases, the J end by 0 bases, with 13 bases between. The CDR3 covers 15 residues. The CDR3 nucleotides are TGTGCCAGCAGCCCCTGGTCAGGATTGAACACTGAAGCTTTCTTT. Its protein is CASSPWSGLNTEAFF. The variable domain in full, completed from reference TRBV5-6 and TRBJ1-1, reads DAGVTQSPTHLIKTRGQQVTLRCSPKSGHDTVSWYQQALGQGPQFIFQYYEEEERQRGNFPDRFSGHQFPNYSSELNVNALLLGDSALYLCASSPWSGLNTEAFFGQGTRLTVV.

This clonotype showed up just a few times. This rearrangement joins TRBV19 to TRBJ2-7, with D perhaps matching TRBD1 or TRBD2 (5 bases each). The V and J ends lost 0 bases and 12 bases respectively, with 15 bases between them. Germline V gives CDR1 LNHDA, CDR2 SQIVND (reference sequence). The CDR3 is 13 amino acids. DNA for the CDR3: TGTGCCAGTAGTATAGATCGACGGACTGACAGGTACTTC. Encoded protein: CASSIDRRTDRYF.

Only a few counts were recorded for this clonotype. V gene TRBV7-9 combines with J gene TRBJ1-5; possible D gene TRBD1, 5 bases. The V end lost 6 bases, the J end lost 3 bases, and 15 bases lay between the germline ends. The CDR3 sequence is 15 residues long. Germline assignment: CDR1 SEHNR and CDR2 FQNEAQ (reference sequence). The CDR3 protein is CASSPSGTYNQPQHF. The CDR3 DNA reads TGTGCCAGCAGTCCCTCAGGGACTTACAATCAGCCCCAGCATTTT.

This clonotype has a count of ten or more. The gene calls are TRBV24-1 and TRBJ2-2, with D unclear. Germline CDR1 is KGHDR and CDR2 is SFDVKD. The CDR3 sequence is 12 residues long. V lost 8 bases to trimming and J lost 5 bases, with 8 bases between them. CDR3 nucleotides: TGTGCCACCATTTCAAGAACCGGGGAGCTGTTTTTT. Translated, it gives CATISRTGELFF.

At least ten counts were recorded for this clonotype. The V call is TRBV4-2, the J call TRBJ2-1; D is uncertain. Between the trimmed V and J ends, which lost 4 bases and 8 bases, there was a span of 18 bases. Germline V gene data show CDR1 as LGHNA and CDR2 as YNFKEQ. The CDR3 extends over 15 amino acids. CDR3 sequence reads: CASSPGRILGYEQFF. CDR3 nucleotides: TGTGCCAGCAGCCCCGGACGGATCCTGGGTTATGAGCAGTTCTTC.

The chain uses TRBV9 and TRBJ1-2; no clear D gene. The CDR3 covers 12 residues. V dropped 10 bases and J dropped 4 bases, with 14 bases sitting between them. CDR1 is SGDLS and CDR2 is YYNGEE in the germline V gene. The CDR3 nucleotides are TGTGCCCGCGGGAACAGCTTCTATGGCTACACCTTC. This gives the protein CARGNSFYGYTF.

This clonotype was found a few times. The chain recombines TRBV9 with TRBJ2-1; D is possibly TRBD2 (7 bases). The V gene's germline CDR1 is SGDLS and CDR2 YYNGEE. Trimming cost V 7 bases and J 10 bases, with 15 bases left between them. The CDR3 sequence is 12 residues long. This CDR3 reads CASAGAGREQFF. The CDR3 coding sequence is TGTGCCAGCGCGGGGGCTGGACGGGAGCAGTTCTTC.

The chain joins TRBV6-4 to TRBJ2-6, with unresolved D. V was clipped by 3 bases and J by 2 bases, with 8 bases between them. The germline CDR1 and CDR2 sequences are MRHNA and SNTAGT. The length of the CDR3 is 15 residues. DNA of the CDR3: TGTGCCAGCAGTGAAGCCAGTGCTGGGGCCAACGTCCTGACTTTC. It yields the protein CASSEASAGANVLTF.

This chain links TRBV4-1 with TRBJ1-1; tentatively, D is TRBD1 (5 bases). This CDR3 has 15 amino acids. V lost 1 base and J 2 bases, leaving 11 bases between the germline ends. The germline V gene has CDR1 MGHRA and CDR2 YSYEKL. The chain's CDR3 is CASSQADRDNTEAFF. The CDR3, as DNA: TGCGCCAGCAGCCAAGCCGACAGAGATAACACTGAAGCTTTCTTT.

This clonotype was detected a few times. The gene calls are TRBV12-3 or TRBV12-4 and TRBJ2-1; perhaps TRBD1 as D (6 bases). V was pared by 6 bases and J by 8 bases, with 11 bases between. This CDR3 comprises 12 residues. CDR3 DNA: TGTGCCAGCAGCCTACAGGGCTATGAGCAGTTCTTC. Translation: CASSLQGYEQFF.

V usage is TRBV28 and J usage is TRBJ1-1; D unclear. Trimming removed 3 bases at V and 5 bases at J, with 16 bases between. This CDR3 contains 15 residues. The V gene's germline CDR1 is MDHEN and CDR2 SYDVKM. As DNA, the CDR3 is TGTGCCAGCAGTTTGAACAGTGGCCGGAGGACTGAAGCTTTCTTT. Protein: CASSLNSGRRTEAFF.

A few counts support this clonotype. The chain uses TRBV7-9 and TRBJ2-3; possible D gene TRBD2, 6 bases. V lost 5 bases to trimming and J lost 2 bases, with 11 bases between them. The germline V gene has CDR1 SEHNR and CDR2 FQNEAQ (reference sequence). The CDR3 spans 14 residues. CDR3 sequence: CASSPTSSTDTQYF. The CDR3 DNA is TGTGCCAGCAGCCCGACTAGTTCCACAGATACGCAGTATTTT.